This T cell receptor beta chain was captured in a study of T cells in Graves' hyperthyroidism and ophthalmopathy. The V and J ends lost 2 bases and 0 bases respectively, with 11 bases between them. Germline values: CDR1 KGHSH, CDR2 LQKENI. The CDR3 spans 16 residues. Amplified TCR beta CDR3 regions came from RNA transcripts. The TCR CDR3 first-round RT-PCR relied on the HTBI primer set. Each CDR3 protein gets one entry after TCRdb re-called the multiplex PCR reads with MiXCR. The sample lists fewer than 450,000 distinct CDR3 sequences, about a sixth seen once, with almost 35% in the top ten. This chain links TRBV18 with TRBJ1-5; D unclear. The source of this sequence is a woman in her 30s with Graves' hyperthyroidism that later progressed to Graves' ophthalmopathy. The sequencing sample was made of blood. CDR3 DNA sequence: TGTGCCAGCTCACCATCGGGTGCCACTAGCAATCAGCCCCAGCATTTT. The encoded protein is CASSPSGATSNQPQHF.